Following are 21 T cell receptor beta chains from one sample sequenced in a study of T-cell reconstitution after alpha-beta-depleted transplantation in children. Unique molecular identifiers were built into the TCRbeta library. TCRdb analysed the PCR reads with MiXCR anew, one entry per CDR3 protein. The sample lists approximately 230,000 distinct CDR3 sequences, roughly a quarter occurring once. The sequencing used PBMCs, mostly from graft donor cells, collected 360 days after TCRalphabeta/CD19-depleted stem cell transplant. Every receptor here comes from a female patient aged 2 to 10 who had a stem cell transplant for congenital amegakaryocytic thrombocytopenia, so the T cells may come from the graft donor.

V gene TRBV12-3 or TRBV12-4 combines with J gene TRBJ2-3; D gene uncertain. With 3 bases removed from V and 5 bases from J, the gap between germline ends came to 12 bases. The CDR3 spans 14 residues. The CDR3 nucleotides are TGTGCCAGCAGTTTCGCCAGTGCTGTAGATACGCAGTATTTT. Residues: CASSFASAVDTQYF.

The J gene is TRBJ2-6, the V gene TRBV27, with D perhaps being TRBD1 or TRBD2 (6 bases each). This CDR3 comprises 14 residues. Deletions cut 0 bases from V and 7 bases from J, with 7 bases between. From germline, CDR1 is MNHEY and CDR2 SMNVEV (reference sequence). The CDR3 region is CASSLSGGANVLTF. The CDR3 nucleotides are TGTGCCAGCAGTTTATCCGGGGGCGCCAACGTCCTGACTTTC.

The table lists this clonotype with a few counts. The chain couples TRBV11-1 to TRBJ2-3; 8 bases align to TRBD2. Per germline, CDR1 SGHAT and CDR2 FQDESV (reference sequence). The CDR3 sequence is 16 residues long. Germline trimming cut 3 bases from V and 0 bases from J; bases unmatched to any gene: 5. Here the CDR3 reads CASSFVLAASTDTQYF. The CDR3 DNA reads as TGTGCCAGCAGCTTTGTACTAGCGGCTAGCACAGATACGCAGTATTTT.

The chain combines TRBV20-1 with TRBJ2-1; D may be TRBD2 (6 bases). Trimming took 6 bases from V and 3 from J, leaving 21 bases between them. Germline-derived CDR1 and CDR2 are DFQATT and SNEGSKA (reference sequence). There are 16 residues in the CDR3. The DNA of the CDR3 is TGCAGTGCGATGGGGGTAGCCGGGGGTAACTACAATGAGCAGTTCTTC. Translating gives CSAMGVAGGNYNEQFF.

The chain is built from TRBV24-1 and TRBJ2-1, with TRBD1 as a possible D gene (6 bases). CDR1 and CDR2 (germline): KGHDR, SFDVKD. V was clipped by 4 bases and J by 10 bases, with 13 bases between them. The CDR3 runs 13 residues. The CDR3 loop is CATSELRDTEQFF. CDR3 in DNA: TGTGCCACCAGTGAACTCCGGGACACGGAGCAGTTCTTC.

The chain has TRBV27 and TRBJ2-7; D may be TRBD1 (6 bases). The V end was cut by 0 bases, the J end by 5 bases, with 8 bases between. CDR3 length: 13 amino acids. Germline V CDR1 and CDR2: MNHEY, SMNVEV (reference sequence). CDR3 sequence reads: CASSLSQGHEQYF. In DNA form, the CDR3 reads TGTGCCAGCAGTTTATCACAGGGCCACGAGCAGTACTTC.

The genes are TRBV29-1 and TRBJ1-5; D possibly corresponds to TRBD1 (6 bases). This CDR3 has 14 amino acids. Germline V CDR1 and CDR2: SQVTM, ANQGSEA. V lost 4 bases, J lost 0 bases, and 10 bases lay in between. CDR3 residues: CSVAAGASNQPQHF. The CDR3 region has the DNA TGCAGCGTTGCGGCGGGGGCTAGCAATCAGCCCCAGCATTTT.

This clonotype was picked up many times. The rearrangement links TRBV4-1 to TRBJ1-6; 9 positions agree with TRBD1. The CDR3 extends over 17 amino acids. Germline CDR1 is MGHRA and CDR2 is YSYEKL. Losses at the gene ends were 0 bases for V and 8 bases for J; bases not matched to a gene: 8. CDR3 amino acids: CASSQEGGGQGDSPLHF. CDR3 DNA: TGCGCCAGCAGCCAAGAGGGTGGGGGACAGGGTGATTCACCCCTCCACTTT.

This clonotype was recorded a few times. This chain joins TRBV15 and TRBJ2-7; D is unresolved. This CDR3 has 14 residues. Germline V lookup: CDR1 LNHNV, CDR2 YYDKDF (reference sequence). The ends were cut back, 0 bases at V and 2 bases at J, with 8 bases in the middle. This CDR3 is CATSRDKGTYEQYF. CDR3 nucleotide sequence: TGTGCCACCAGCAGAGATAAGGGAACCTACGAGCAGTACTTC.

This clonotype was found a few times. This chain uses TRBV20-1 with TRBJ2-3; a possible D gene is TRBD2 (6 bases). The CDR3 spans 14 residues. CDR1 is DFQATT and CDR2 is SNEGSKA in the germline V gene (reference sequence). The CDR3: CSEFVGGDADTQYF. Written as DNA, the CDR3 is TGCAGCGAATTTGTTGGAGGGGACGCAGATACGCAGTATTTT.

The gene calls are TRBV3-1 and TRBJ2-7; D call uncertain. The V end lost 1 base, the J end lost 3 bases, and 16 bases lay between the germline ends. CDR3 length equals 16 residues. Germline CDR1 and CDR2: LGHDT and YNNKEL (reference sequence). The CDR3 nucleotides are TGTGCCAGCAGCCAAGTAAAACACTCAAATATCTACGAGCAGTACTTC. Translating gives CASSQVKHSNIYEQYF.

CDR3 residues: CASSLVLAGYTGELFF. The CDR3 nucleotides read TGTGCCAGCAGCTTAGTACTAGCGGGATACACCGGGGAGCTGTTTTTT. V is TRBV7-2 and J is TRBJ2-2, with 10 bases lining up with TRBD2. V dropped 1 base and J dropped 3; count of bases not matched to a gene: 2. CDR1 is SGHTA and CDR2 is FQGNSA in the germline V gene. The CDR3 is 16 amino acids.

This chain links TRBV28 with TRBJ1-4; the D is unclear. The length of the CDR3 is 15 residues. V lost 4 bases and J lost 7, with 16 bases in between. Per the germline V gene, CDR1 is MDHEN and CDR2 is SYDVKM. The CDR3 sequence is CASSSPRGGGEKLFF. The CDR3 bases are TGTGCCAGCAGTTCACCCCGGGGAGGAGGTGAAAAACTGTTTTTT. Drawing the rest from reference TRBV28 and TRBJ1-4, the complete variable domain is DVKVTQSSRYLVKRTGEKVFLECVQDMDHENMFWYRQDPGLGLRLIYFSYDVKMKEKGDIPEGYSVSREKKERFSLILESASTNQTSMYLCASSSPRGGGEKLFFGSGTQLSVL.

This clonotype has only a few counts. The CDR3 sequence is CASSYSYRDGSYEQYF. DNA for the CDR3: TGTGCCAGCAGTTACTCCTACCGGGACGGCTCCTACGAGCAGTACTTC. This chain links TRBV6-2 or TRBV6-3 with TRBJ2-7; perhaps D is TRBD1 or TRBD2 (5 bases each). This CDR3 spans 16 amino acids. Trimming took 0 bases from V and 0 from J, leaving 12 bases between them. CDR1 and CDR2 from the germline V gene are MNHEY and SVGEGT.

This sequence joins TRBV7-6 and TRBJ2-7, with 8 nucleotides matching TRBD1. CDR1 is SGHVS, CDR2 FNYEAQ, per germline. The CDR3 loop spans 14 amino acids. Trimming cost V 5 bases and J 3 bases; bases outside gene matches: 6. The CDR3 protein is CASSLRDRNYEQYF. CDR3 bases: TGTGCCAGCAGCCTCCGGGACAGGAACTACGAGCAGTACTTC.

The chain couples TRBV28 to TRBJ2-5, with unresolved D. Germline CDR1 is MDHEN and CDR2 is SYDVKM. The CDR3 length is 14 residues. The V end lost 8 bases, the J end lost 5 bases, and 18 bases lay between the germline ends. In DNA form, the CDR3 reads TGTGCCAGCCGTTGGGGTAGCCGGCGGGAGACCCAGTACTTC. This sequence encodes CASRWGSRRETQYF.

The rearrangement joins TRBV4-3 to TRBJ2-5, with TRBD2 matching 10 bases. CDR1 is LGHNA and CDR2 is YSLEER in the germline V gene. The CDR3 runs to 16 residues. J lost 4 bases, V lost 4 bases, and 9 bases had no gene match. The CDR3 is CASSPRLAGDGETQYF. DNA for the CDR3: TGCGCCAGCAGCCCCCGACTAGCGGGTGATGGAGAGACCCAGTACTTC.

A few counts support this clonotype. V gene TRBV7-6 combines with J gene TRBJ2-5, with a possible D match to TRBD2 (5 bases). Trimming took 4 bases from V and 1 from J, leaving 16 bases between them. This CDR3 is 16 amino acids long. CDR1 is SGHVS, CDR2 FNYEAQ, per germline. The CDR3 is CASSSQSFAGQETQYF. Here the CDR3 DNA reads TGTGCCAGCAGCTCCCAATCTTTTGCGGGCCAAGAGACCCAGTACTTC.

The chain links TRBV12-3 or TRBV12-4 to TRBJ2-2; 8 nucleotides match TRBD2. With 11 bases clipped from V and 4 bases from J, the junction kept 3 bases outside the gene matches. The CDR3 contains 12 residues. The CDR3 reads CAAGLVTGELFF. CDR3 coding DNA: TGTGCCGCGGGACTAGTCACCGGGGAGCTGTTTTTT.

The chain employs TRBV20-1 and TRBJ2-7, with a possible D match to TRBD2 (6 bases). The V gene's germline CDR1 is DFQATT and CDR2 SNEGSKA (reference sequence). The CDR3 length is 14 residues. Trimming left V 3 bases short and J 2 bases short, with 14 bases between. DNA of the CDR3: TGCAGTGCTAGTGGGAGGCTAGGCACCTACGAGCAGTACTTC. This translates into CSASGRLGTYEQYF.

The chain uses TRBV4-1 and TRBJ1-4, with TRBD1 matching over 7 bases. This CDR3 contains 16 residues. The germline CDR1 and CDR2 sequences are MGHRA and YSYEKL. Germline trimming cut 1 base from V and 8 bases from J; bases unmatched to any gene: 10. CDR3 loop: CASSQVRGQTDEKLFF. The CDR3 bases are TGCGCCAGCAGCCAAGTGCGGGGACAGACAGACGAAAAACTGTTTTTT.